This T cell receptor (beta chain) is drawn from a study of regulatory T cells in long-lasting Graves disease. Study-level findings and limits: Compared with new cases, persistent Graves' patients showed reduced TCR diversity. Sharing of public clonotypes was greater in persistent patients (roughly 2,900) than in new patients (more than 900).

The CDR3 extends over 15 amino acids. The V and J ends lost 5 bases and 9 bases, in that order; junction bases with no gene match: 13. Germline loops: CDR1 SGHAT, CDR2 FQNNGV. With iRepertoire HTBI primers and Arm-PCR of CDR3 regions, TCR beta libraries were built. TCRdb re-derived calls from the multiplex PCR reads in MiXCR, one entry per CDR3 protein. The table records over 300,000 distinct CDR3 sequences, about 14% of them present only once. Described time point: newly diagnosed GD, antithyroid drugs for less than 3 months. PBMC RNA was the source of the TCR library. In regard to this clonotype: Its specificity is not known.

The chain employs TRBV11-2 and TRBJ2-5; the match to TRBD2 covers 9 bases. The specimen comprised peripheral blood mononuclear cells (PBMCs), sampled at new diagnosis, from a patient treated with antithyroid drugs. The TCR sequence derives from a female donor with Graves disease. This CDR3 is CASSRIAGERGAQYF. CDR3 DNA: TGTGCCAGCAGCCGTATAGCGGGAGAAAGGGGGGCCCAGTACTTC.